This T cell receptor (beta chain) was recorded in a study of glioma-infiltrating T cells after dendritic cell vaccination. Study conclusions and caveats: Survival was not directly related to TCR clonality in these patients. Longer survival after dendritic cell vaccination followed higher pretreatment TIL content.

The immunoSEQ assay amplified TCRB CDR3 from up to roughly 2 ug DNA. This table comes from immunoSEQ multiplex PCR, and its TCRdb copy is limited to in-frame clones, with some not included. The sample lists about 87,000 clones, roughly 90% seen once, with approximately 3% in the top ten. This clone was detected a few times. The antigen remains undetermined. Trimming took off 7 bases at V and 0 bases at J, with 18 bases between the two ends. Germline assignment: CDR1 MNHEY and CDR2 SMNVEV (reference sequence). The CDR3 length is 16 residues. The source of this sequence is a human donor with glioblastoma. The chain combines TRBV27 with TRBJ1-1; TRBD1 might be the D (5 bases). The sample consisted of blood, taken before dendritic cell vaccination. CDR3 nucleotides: TGTGCCAGCATTATTTGGGGGGGGGAAATGAACACTGAAGCTTTCTTT. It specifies CASIIWGGEMNTEAFF.